The clone carrying this T cell receptor beta chain was recorded only once. As yet, its antigen is unknown. The CDR3 is 15 residues long. The V gene lost 0 bases and the J gene lost 6 bases, with 14 bases spanning the gap. Germline CDR1 is LNHDA and CDR2 is SQIVND (reference sequence). The sample is drawn from a study of cytomegalovirus exposure and HLA in healthy donors. In the PCR, 60 Vbeta and 13 Jbeta primers were used. Method: immunoSEQ multiplex PCR; TCRdb's copy keeps in-frame clones and lacks some. Of some 160,000 clones in the sample, about two thirds were seen once. Study findings and constraints: An Asian-associated ancestry cluster reportedly showed fewer N-insertions than the approximately 690-donor mean in a later analysis.

Sequenced sample: PBMCs. The chain is built from TRBV19 and TRBJ2-5; weak D call: TRBD1 (5 bases). The source is a man aged 35-49 years in good health and CMV-seronegative. The CDR3 region has the DNA TGTGCCAGTAGTATAGATTGGGGCCAGTCGCAGACCCAGTACTTC. This codes for CASSIDWGQSQTQYF.